The clone carrying this TCR beta chain showed up just a few times. After 5'RACE with constant-segment primers, TCR alpha and TCR beta cDNA libraries carrying sample barcodes and UMIs were obtained. TCRdb processed the 5' RACE reads anew with MiXCR; each CDR3 protein has one entry. Of 100,000 to 150,000 distinct CDR3 sequences listed, about a sixth were seen once; the top ten hold 5.2%. The data were obtained in a study of T-cell memory formation after mild COVID-19. The CDR3 contains 14 residues. Trimming left V 8 bases short and J 0 bases short, with 13 bases between. Sequencing was done on a sample of PBMCs or a T cell subset sorted from them (not recorded which). The gene calls are TRBV12-3 or TRBV12-4 and TRBJ1-1; D is uncertain. The receptor's source is a man between 18 and 29 years old who had mild COVID-19 (a few samples of this study predate the infection). Cell type and time point are not known. The chain's CDR3 is CASLTTTMNTEAFF. The DNA for the CDR3 is TGTGCCAGCTTAACAACAACGATGAACACTGAAGCTTTCTTT.